This T cell receptor (beta chain) is drawn from a study of T cell repertoires in cytomegalovirus infection. As for the study in general: TCR beta signatures that were public indicated CMV infection and matching HLA type.

CDR1 is MNHEY and CDR2 is SVGAGI in the germline V gene. The CDR3 length is 12 residues. V lost 6 bases to trimming and J lost 6 bases, with 11 bases between them. Study outcomes and limitations: HLA-C-restricted, CMV-specific TCR beta clonotypes were dominant ex vivo. Carriers of CMV and the relevant HLA type were discriminated by public TCR beta frequency.

This clonotype was seen many times. Its specificity is not known. TCRdb re-called the reads through MiXCR, storing one row per CDR3 protein. Of a few hundred thousand distinct CDR3 sequences in the sample, 17% are singletons; the top ten hold more than 10%. This TCR was recovered from a human donor in good health (CMV status not recorded). Some clones in this sample may be carry-over from other donors' samples. This sequence joins TRBV6-5 and TRBJ1-1, with D uncertain. The sample was PBMCs. The CDR3 spells CASRNPGAEAFF. The CDR3 DNA is TGTGCCAGCAGAAACCCCGGGGCTGAAGCTTTCTTT.